This entry lists 8 T cell receptor beta chains sequenced from one sample in a study of shared clonotypes between healthy human individuals. CD8 cells classed as naive were CD45RO-negative and positively selected for CCR7, excluding terminally differentiated effector memory CD45RA+ cells. Data came from immunoSEQ multiplex PCR; TCRdb stores just in-frame clones and leaves some out. Of roughly 2,000,000 clones in the sample, just under 95% were seen once. Sequencing used naive CD8+ T cells from PBMCs. Receptors originate from a man between 18 and 35 years old in good health. Some clones in this sample may be carry-over from other donors' samples.

The J gene is TRBJ2-5, the V gene TRBV27; D is perhaps TRBD2 (5 bases). Trimming left V 4 bases short and J 3 bases short, with 24 bases between. The germline CDR1 and CDR2 sequences are MNHEY and SMNVEV (reference sequence). This CDR3 is built from 18 residues. For the CDR3, the DNA is TGTGCCAGCAGTTACATAAGCGGACCAAAGGGAGCAGAAGAGACCCAGTACTTC. This gives the protein CASSYISGPKGAEETQYF.

This chain links TRBV5-6 with TRBJ1-1, with D maybe TRBD1 (6 bases). This CDR3 is built from 14 residues. V was clipped by 3 bases and J by 1 base, with 10 bases between them. The V gene's germline CDR1 is SGHDT and CDR2 YYEEEE. For the CDR3, the DNA is TGTGCCAGCAGCTGGAGGGGGAAGAACACTGAAGCTTTCTTT. Residues: CASSWRGKNTEAFF.

The chain carries TRBV5-6 and TRBJ2-1; D remains ambiguous. CDR3 size: 16 residues. Between the trimmed V and J ends, which lost 0 bases and 9 bases, there was a span of 19 bases. Per germline, CDR1 SGHDT and CDR2 YYEEEE. The CDR3 DNA follows: TGTGCCAGCAGCTTGGGGCCCGGGCGGTGGGCCAGTGAGCAGTTCTTC. Protein: CASSLGPGRWASEQFF.

The rearrangement uses TRBV4-2 and TRBJ2-2; D ambiguous. In germline, CDR1 is LGHNA, CDR2 YNFKEQ. The CDR3 extends over 14 amino acids. The ends were cut back, 1 base at V and 2 bases at J, with 5 bases in the middle. CDR3 amino acids: CASSQALNTGELFF. The DNA of the CDR3 is TGTGCCAGCAGCCAAGCCCTTAACACCGGGGAGCTGTTTTTT.

This chain links TRBV5-5 with TRBJ2-7; possibly TRBD1 or TRBD2 for D (6 bases each). The CDR3 loop spans 15 amino acids. V was clipped by 4 bases and J by 2 bases, with 16 bases between them. Germline CDR1 is SGHKS and CDR2 is YYEKEE (reference sequence). DNA for the CDR3: TGTGCCAGCAGCCCGACCCGGGGGACACCCTACGAGCAGTACTTC. Protein sequence: CASSPTRGTPYEQYF.

With respect to this clone: Other DNA sequences of this sample code for an identical CDR3. The chain combines TRBV27 with TRBJ2-7, with a weak D call TRBD1 (5 bases). CDR1 MNHEY and CDR2 SMNVEV come from the germline V gene (reference sequence). The V end was cut by 9 bases, the J end by 2 bases, with 11 bases between. The CDR3 has 12 amino acids. Here the CDR3 reads CASRGSPYEQYF. The CDR3 DNA reads TGTGCCAGTAGGGGATCCCCCTACGAGCAGTACTTC.

The chain joins TRBV10-3 to TRBJ2-1; D uncertain. In germline, CDR1 is ENHRY, CDR2 SYGVKD. V lost 7 bases and J 8 bases, leaving 15 bases between the germline ends. The CDR3 has 13 residues. The CDR3 here is CAITGDGVDEQFF. For the CDR3, the DNA is TGTGCCATCACGGGCGACGGCGTAGATGAGCAGTTCTTC.

V usage is TRBV4-1 and J usage is TRBJ1-1; no clear D gene. The length of the CDR3 is 14 residues. The germline gives CDR1 MGHRA, CDR2 YSYEKL. Trimming pared 2 bases from V and 5 bases from J, leaving 12 bases between. DNA for the CDR3: TGCGCCAGCAGCCAACGGGGAATTGGGACTGAAGCTTTCTTT. Translating gives CASSQRGIGTEAFF.